Presented here are 3 T cell receptor beta chains from one specimen sequenced in a study of molecular identifiers for immune sequencing clone quantification. Each CDR3 protein gets one entry after TCRdb re-called the PCR reads with MiXCR. The table includes about 320,000 distinct CDR3 sequences, about 23% detected once. Sequences were obtained from naive CD8+ T cells from blood, with Jurkat cell RNA spiked in. The subset: FACS-sorted CD8+CD4-CCR7+CD45RA+ naive T cells. Receptor source: a human donor in good health. Some libraries in this study had Jurkat cell RNA spiked in.

This clonotype turned up a few times. V usage is TRBV27 and J usage is TRBJ2-3; no reliable D call. With 5 bases removed from V and 0 bases from J, the gap between germline ends came to 6 bases. Germline values: CDR1 MNHEY, CDR2 SMNVEV (reference sequence). The CDR3 sequence is 13 residues long. Written as DNA, the CDR3 is TGTGCCAGCAGTGTCCCTAGCACAGATACGCAGTATTTT. Protein product: CASSVPSTDTQYF.

Worth noting for this clonotype: A read error is possible here, since a much larger clone lies one base away. V gene TRBV7-9 combines with J gene TRBJ2-7; a possible D gene is TRBD1 (6 bases). This CDR3 contains 15 residues. Trimming pared 3 bases from V and 6 bases from J, leaving 18 bases between. From germline, CDR1 is SEHNR and CDR2 FQNEAQ (reference sequence). The CDR3 region is CASSLGQGTYCEQYF. The CDR3 nucleotides are TGTGCCAGCAGCTTGGGGCAGGGGACCTACTGCGAGCAGTACTTC.

The chain employs TRBV7-9 and TRBJ2-5; TRBD2 is a possible D gene (6 bases). CDR3 length: 14 residues. V lost 4 bases, J lost 3 bases, and 12 bases lay in between. The germline V gene encodes CDR1 SEHNR and CDR2 FQNEAQ (reference sequence). The CDR3 sequence: CASSSWDSKETQYF. The CDR3 nucleotides are TGTGCCAGCAGCTCCTGGGACTCTAAAGAGACCCAGTACTTC.